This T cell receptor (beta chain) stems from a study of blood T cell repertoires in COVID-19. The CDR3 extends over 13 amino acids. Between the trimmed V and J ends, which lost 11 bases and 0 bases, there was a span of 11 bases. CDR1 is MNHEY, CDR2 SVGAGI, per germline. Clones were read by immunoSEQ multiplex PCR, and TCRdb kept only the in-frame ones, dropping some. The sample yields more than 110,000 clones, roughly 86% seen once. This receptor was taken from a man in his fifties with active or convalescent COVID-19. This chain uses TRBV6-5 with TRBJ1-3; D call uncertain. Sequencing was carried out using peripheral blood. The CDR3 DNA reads TGTGCCGCGGCTGGTGGCTCTGGAAACACCATATATTTT. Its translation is CAAAGGSGNTIYF.